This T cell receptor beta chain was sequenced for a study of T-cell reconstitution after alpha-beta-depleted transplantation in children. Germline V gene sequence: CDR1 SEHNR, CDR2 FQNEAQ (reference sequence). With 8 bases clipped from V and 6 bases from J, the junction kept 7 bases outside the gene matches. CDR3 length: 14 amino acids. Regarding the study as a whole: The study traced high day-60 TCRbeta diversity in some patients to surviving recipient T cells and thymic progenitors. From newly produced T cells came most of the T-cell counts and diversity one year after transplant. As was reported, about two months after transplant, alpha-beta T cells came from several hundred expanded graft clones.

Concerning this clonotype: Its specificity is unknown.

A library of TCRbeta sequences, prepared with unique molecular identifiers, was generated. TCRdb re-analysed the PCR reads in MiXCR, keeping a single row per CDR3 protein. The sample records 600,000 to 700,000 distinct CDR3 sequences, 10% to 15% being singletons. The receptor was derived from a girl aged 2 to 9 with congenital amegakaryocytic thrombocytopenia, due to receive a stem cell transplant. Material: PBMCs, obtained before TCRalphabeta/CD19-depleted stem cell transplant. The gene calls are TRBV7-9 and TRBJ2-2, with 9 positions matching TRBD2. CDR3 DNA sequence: TGTGCCAGCTTTTCTAGCGGGATGGCCGGGGAGCTGTTTTTT. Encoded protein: CASFSSGMAGELFF.